This TCR beta chain was recovered during a study of early T cells in non-severe SARS-CoV-2 infection. On the study more broadly: Unpaired chains resulted from sequencing bulk RNA of unsorted whole blood.

Study findings and constraints: Private and CD4 specificities were missed by VDJdb matching, which favored anti-spike CD8 responses.

Comment on this clonotype: No antigen is known for it.

The CDR3 totals 11 residues. V lost 7 bases to trimming and J lost 1 base, with 7 bases between them. Germline assignment: CDR1 GTSNPN and CDR2 SVGIG (reference sequence). Each CDR3 protein is one row after TCRdb ran MiXCR on the 5' RACE reads. This repertoire shows tens of thousands of distinct CDR3 sequences, approximately 10% found once; its top ten account for 6.4%. The V and J genes are TRBV30 and TRBJ2-5, with no clear D. The specimen sequenced was whole blood. The receptor's source is an adult who was a healthcare worker with PCR-confirmed SARS-CoV-2 infection or an uninfected control (not recorded which). CDR3 loop: CAYRIQETQYF. The CDR3 coding sequence is TGTGCCTACAGAATCCAAGAGACCCAGTACTTC. The entire variable domain, with the rest obtained from reference TRBV30 and TRBJ2-5, is as follows: SQTIHQWPATLVQPVGSPLSLECTVEGTSNPNLYWYRQAAGRGLQLLFYSVGIGQISSEVPQNLSASRPQDRQFILSSKKLLLSDSGFYLCAYRIQETQYFGPGTRLLVL.